The sequence of this T cell receptor beta chain was determined in a study of shared T cell receptors in the human thymus. Clones were sequenced by immunoSEQ multiplex PCR, and TCRdb holds only the in-frame ones, with some missing. The data contain roughly 700,000 clones, over 75% of them singletons. This clone was picked up a small number of times. The same sample was also studied in work on human thymus T cells.

The origin of this receptor is a boy under three years old with a congenital heart defect. The sequenced material came from thymocytes.

The CDR3 sequence is CASTGGVQETQYF. The CDR3 nucleotides are TGTGCCAGCACCGGGGGGGTCCAAGAGACCCAGTACTTC. The chain couples TRBV28 to TRBJ2-5, with 8 bases lining up with TRBD2. The CDR3 spans 13 residues. With V trimmed by 7 bases and J by 1 base, 2 bases remained unmatched. Germline loops: CDR1 MDHEN, CDR2 SYDVKM.